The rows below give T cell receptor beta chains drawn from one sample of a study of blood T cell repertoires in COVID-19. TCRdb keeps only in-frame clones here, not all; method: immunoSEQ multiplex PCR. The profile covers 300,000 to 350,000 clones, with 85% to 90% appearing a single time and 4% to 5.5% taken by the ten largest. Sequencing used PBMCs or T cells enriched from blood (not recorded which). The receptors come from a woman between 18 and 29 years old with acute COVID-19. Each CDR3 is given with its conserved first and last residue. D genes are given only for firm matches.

CDR3 protein: CASSKQGARSGYTF
CDR3 DNA: TGTGCCAGCAGCAAACAGGGGGCTAGATCTGGCTACACCTTC
D gene: TRBD1
J gene: TRBJ1-2
V gene: TRBV6-5

CDR3 protein: CASSWGGARNTEAFF
CDR3 DNA: TGTGCCAGTAGTTGGGGGGGGGCCCGAAACACTGAAGCTTTCTTT
D gene: -
J gene: TRBJ1-1
V gene: TRBV19

CDR3 protein: CASRRTGEVINSPLHF
CDR3 DNA: TGTGCCAGCAGAAGGACAGGGGAAGTGATTAACTCACCCCTCCACTTT
D gene: TRBD1
J gene: TRBJ1-6
V gene: TRBV2

CDR3 protein: CASSAGTGRAFF
CDR3 DNA: TGTGCCAGCAGCGCCGGGACAGGTAGAGCTTTCTTT
D gene: TRBD1
J gene: TRBJ1-1
V gene: TRBV9

CDR3 protein: CASSRGGREQYF
CDR3 DNA: TGTGCCAGCAGCCGTGGAGGGCGCGAGCAGTACTTC
D gene: -
J gene: TRBJ2-7
V gene: TRBV7-9

CDR3 protein: CASSLAGTGGVREKLFF
CDR3 DNA: TGTGCCAGCAGCTTAGCCGGGACAGGGGGCGTCAGGGAAAAACTGTTTTTT
D gene: TRBD1
J gene: TRBJ1-4
V gene: TRBV7-9

CDR3 protein: CASSFGTGDYEQYF
CDR3 DNA: TGTGCCAGTAGTTTCGGGACAGGGGACTACGAGCAGTACTTC
D gene: TRBD1
J gene: TRBJ2-7
V gene: TRBV19

CDR3 protein: CASSSPRTSGSTDTQYF
CDR3 DNA: TGTGCCAGCAGCTCCCCCCGGACTAGCGGGAGCACAGATACGCAGTATTTT
D gene: TRBD2
J gene: TRBJ2-3
V gene: TRBV9

CDR3 protein: CASSIGDRGSGYTF
CDR3 DNA: TGTGCCAGTAGTATAGGCGACAGGGGGTCTGGCTACACCTTC
D gene: TRBD1
J gene: TRBJ1-2
V gene: TRBV19

CDR3 protein: CASSPLGNTEAFF
CDR3 DNA: TGTGCCAGCAGCCCCCTAGGGAACACTGAAGCTTTCTTT
D gene: -
J gene: TRBJ1-1
V gene: TRBV7-2